This TCR beta chain was sequenced in a study of human T cells and chemical hapten exposure. Study in general: Sensitization involved placing 2% DPC onto a 2 cm by 2 cm region of upper inner arm skin. Broader study findings: With DPC sensitization, TCRs exceeding 1 in 1000 frequency showed no change.

It was the library that attached unique molecular identifiers to individual cDNA molecules. TCRdb re-analysed the RACE reads in MiXCR, keeping a single row per CDR3 protein. The sample lists more than 250,000 distinct CDR3 sequences; about 9.4% were seen once. Time point given: pre-sensitization, week 0. Documented treatment: therapeutic diphenylcyclopropenone sensitization with weekly scalp DPC. Of note for this clonotype: Its matching antigen is unknown.

The clonotype comes from a woman between 35 and 50 years old with alopecia areata. Some clones in this sample may be carry-over from other donors' samples. Sample: whole blood, taken in connection with sensitization to the hapten diphenylcyclopropenone (DPC).

The CDR3 spells CASSYGRVSFF. CDR3 DNA sequence: TGTGCCAGCAGTTACGGCCGGGTATCGTTCTTC. The chain is built from TRBV6-5 and TRBJ2-1; D unclear. Germline lookup yields CDR1 MNHEY and CDR2 SVGAGI. This CDR3 has 11 residues. The ends were cut back, 2 bases at V and 15 bases at J, with 11 bases in the middle.